The next 28 T cell receptor beta chains were all read from a single sample in a study of Ad26.COV2.S vaccination and SARS-CoV-2 variants. Clones were sequenced by immunoSEQ multiplex PCR, and TCRdb holds only the in-frame ones, with some missing. The sample includes about 320,000 clones, about 82% of them seen just once. The treatment here: some 20 received Ad26.COV2.S at low or high dose, single or two shots; several received placebo; per-sample allocation not given. On day 63 after the first injection, vaccine and placebo recipients gave samples. The specimen was peripheral blood, collected in a trial of Ad26.COV2.S vaccine versus placebo. Source of these receptors: a person aged 18-60 years who received the Ad26.COV2.S COVID-19 vaccine or a placebo.

This clone was seen many times. The gene calls are TRBV2 and TRBJ1-2; 7 bases agree with TRBD1. The CDR3 sequence is 15 residues long. V dropped 6 bases and J dropped 7; count of bases not matched to a gene: 14. Germline V gene sequence: CDR1 SNHLY, CDR2 FYNNEI. The CDR3 here is CASRANRGPRGGYTF. The CDR3 DNA follows: TGTGCCAGCAGGGCAAACAGGGGTCCTCGGGGTGGCTACACCTTC.

V gene TRBV19 combines with J gene TRBJ1-2; TRBD1 agrees at 7 bases. Germline trimming cut 5 bases from V and 4 bases from J; bases unmatched to any gene: 7. This CDR3 comprises 14 residues. The germline V gene has CDR1 LNHDA and CDR2 SQIVND (reference sequence). CDR3 residues: CASSEPGQIYGYTF. CDR3 sequence (DNA): TGTGCCAGTAGTGAACCGGGACAGATCTATGGCTACACCTTC.

This rearrangement joins TRBV6-6 to TRBJ2-7; D is uncertain. The V gene's germline CDR1 is MNHNY and CDR2 SVGAGI (reference sequence). CDR3 length: 14 amino acids. V lost 0 bases and J lost 2, with 8 bases in between. The CDR3 loop is CASSYSLGPYEQYF. CDR3 DNA: TGTGCCAGCAGTTACTCGTTAGGTCCCTACGAGCAGTACTTC.

Comments on this clone: This sample includes further DNA sequences coding for the same CDR3. The chain couples TRBV18 to TRBJ1-1, with TRBD1 matching over 8 bases. Germline V CDR1 and CDR2: KGHSH, LQKENI. Trimming removed 2 bases from V and 3 bases from J; junction bases left unmatched: 2. The CDR3 has 14 residues. CDR3 DNA: TGTGCCAGCTCACCAACAGGGGGTGACACTGAAGCTTTCTTT. Translated, it gives CASSPTGGDTEAFF. Variable domain in full (rest from reference TRBV18 and TRBJ1-1): NAGVMQNPRHLVRRRGQEARLRCSPMKGHSHVYWYRQLPEEGLKFMVYLQKENIIDESGMPKERFSAEFPKEGPSILRIQQVVRGDSAAYFCASSPTGGDTEAFFGQGTRLTVV.

The chain couples TRBV19 to TRBJ2-6; 8 bases are a match to TRBD1. J lost 3 bases, V lost 9 bases, and 28 bases had no gene match. Per the germline V gene, CDR1 is LNHDA and CDR2 is SQIVND (reference sequence). This CDR3 is built from 22 residues. The CDR3 DNA reads TGTGCCAGCAAAAATCACTGGGGCAGGGGGCTCGCTTCGGAATTTGGGGCCAACGTCCTGACTTTC. This gives the protein CASKNHWGRGLASEFGANVLTF.

This chain links TRBV5-6 with TRBJ1-1; perhaps TRBD1 as D (5 bases). Germline CDR1 is SGHDT and CDR2 is YYEEEE. CDR3 length: 17 amino acids. The germline V and J ends were trimmed by 4 bases and 1 base, with 20 bases remaining between them. CDR3 residues: CASSPTMRGRPNTEAFF. CDR3 sequence (DNA): TGTGCCAGCAGCCCAACTATGAGGGGAAGACCGAACACTGAAGCTTTCTTT.

The chain recombines TRBV2 with TRBJ2-7; either TRBD1 or TRBD2 may supply D (7 bases each). The CDR3 loop spans 15 amino acids. The V gene lost 10 bases and the J gene lost 0 bases, with 19 bases spanning the gap. Germline V gene sequence: CDR1 SNHLY, CDR2 FYNNEI. The CDR3 sequence: CATGGGRGFSYEQYF. CDR3 coding DNA: TGTGCCACAGGGGGAGGGCGGGGATTCTCCTACGAGCAGTACTTC.

This chain links TRBV5-1 with TRBJ2-3; D is possibly TRBD2 (5 bases). The CDR3 totals 15 residues. V dropped 3 bases and J dropped 1 base, with 12 bases sitting between them. The germline gives CDR1 SGHRS, CDR2 YFSETQ. CDR3 residues: CASSSSLMGTDTQYF. The DNA for the CDR3 is TGCGCCAGCAGCTCTAGCCTTATGGGCACAGATACGCAGTATTTT.

The chain couples TRBV14 to TRBJ1-1, with unresolved D. The CDR3 runs to 13 residues. The V end lost 0 bases, the J end lost 6 bases, and 8 bases lay between the germline ends. Germline V gene lookup returns CDR1 SGHDN and CDR2 FVKESK. This chain's CDR3 is CASSQDLAAEAFF. CDR3 nucleotide sequence: TGTGCCAGCAGCCAAGATCTGGCGGCTGAAGCTTTCTTT.

The chain couples TRBV30 to TRBJ2-2; 7 nucleotides line up with TRBD1. CDR3 length: 14 amino acids. CDR1 and CDR2 from the germline V gene are GTSNPN and SVGIG (reference sequence). The ends lost 2 bases at V and 5 bases at J; junction bases unmatched: 5. CDR3 residues: CAWSRDRATGELFF. The CDR3 region has the DNA TGTGCCTGGAGTCGAGACAGGGCGACCGGGGAGCTGTTTTTT.

The genes are TRBV23-1 and TRBJ1-6; possible D gene TRBD1, 5 bases. Being an ORF, TRBV23-1 has a function that is uncertain. The ends were cut back, 5 bases at V and 2 bases at J, with 7 bases in the middle. The CDR3 totals 14 residues. CDR3 loop: CASSGGTYNSPLHF. In DNA form, the CDR3 reads TGCGCCAGCAGTGGGGGTACCTATAATTCACCCCTCCACTTT.

The V and J genes are TRBV6-5 and TRBJ1-1; a possible D gene is TRBD1 (5 bases). Germline V lookup: CDR1 MNHEY, CDR2 SVGAGI. Between the trimmed V and J ends, which lost 1 base and 6 bases, there was a span of 12 bases. The CDR3 is 14 amino acids. CDR3 nucleotide sequence: TGTGCCAGCAGTTACTACGGGGGAGCCTCTGAAGCTTTCTTT. Protein: CASSYYGGASEAFF.

This sequence joins TRBV5-5 and TRBJ2-7; no firm D call. The germline V gene has CDR1 SGHKS and CDR2 YYEKEE (reference sequence). V lost 4 bases to trimming and J lost 2 bases, with 10 bases between them. CDR3 length: 13 amino acids. This CDR3 is CASSSRITYEQYF. The CDR3 DNA reads TGTGCCAGCAGCAGTAGGATTACCTACGAGCAGTACTTC.

The V gene is TRBV7-3, the J gene TRBJ1-1; TRBD1 might be the D (5 bases). CDR3 size: 14 residues. Trimming cost V 3 bases and J 0 bases, with 8 bases left between them. In germline, CDR1 is SGHTA, CDR2 FQGTGA. CDR3 protein: CASSFQGMNTEAFF. The DNA for the CDR3 is TGTGCCAGCAGCTTTCAGGGTATGAACACTGAAGCTTTCTTT.

The chain links TRBV28 to TRBJ1-2; TRBD1 agrees at 9 bases. The germline V gene has CDR1 MDHEN and CDR2 SYDVKM. The ends lost 2 bases at V and 8 bases at J; junction bases unmatched: 12. The CDR3 is 16 residues long. This chain's CDR3 is CASSLTGGQGGRGYTF. In nucleotides, the CDR3 is TGTGCCAGCAGTTTAACCGGGGGACAGGGAGGGAGGGGCTACACCTTC.

This sequence joins TRBV24-1 and TRBJ2-7; 10 bases map to TRBD1. The CDR3 contains 15 residues. Germline trimming cut 4 bases from V and 3 bases from J; bases unmatched to any gene: 5. The V gene's germline CDR1 is KGHDR and CDR2 SFDVKD. In nucleotides, the CDR3 is TGTGCCACCAGTGACCCCGGGACAGGGGTCTACGAGCAGTACTTC. Its translation is CATSDPGTGVYEQYF.

The V and J genes are TRBV7-3 and TRBJ1-2, with D perhaps matching TRBD1 (5 bases). The germline V gene has CDR1 SGHTA and CDR2 FQGTGA. The CDR3 consists of 15 residues. V lost 7 bases to trimming and J lost 2 bases, with 17 bases between them. CDR3 bases: TGTGCCAGCACCTCCTCCCTCGGGGCAAACTATGGCTACACCTTC. Translated: CASTSSLGANYGYTF.

The V call is TRBV27, the J call TRBJ2-1; 7 nucleotides line up with TRBD2. V was pared by 4 bases and J by 2 bases, with 8 bases of the junction left unmatched. Germline V CDR1 and CDR2: MNHEY, SMNVEV (reference sequence). The CDR3 has 16 amino acids. In DNA form, the CDR3 reads TGTGCCAGCAGTTCAGAACTAGCGAGGCCCTACAATGAGCAGTTCTTC. This codes for CASSSELARPYNEQFF.

This clone turned up a few times. The identical CDR3 is also encoded by other nucleotide sequences in the sample. The chain carries TRBV6-6 and TRBJ2-5; D unresolved. Between the trimmed V and J ends, which lost 5 bases and 2 bases, there was a span of 3 bases. This CDR3 spans 11 amino acids. Looked up from germline, CDR1 is MNHNY and CDR2 is SVGAGI (reference sequence). The CDR3 region has the DNA TGTGCCAGCAGTCGGCAAGAGACCCAGTACTTC. Its translation: CASSRQETQYF.

The chain combines TRBV19 with TRBJ1-5, with 7 bases fitting TRBD1. The CDR3 runs to 15 residues. With V trimmed by 5 bases and J by 2 bases, 6 bases remained unmatched. Looked up from germline, CDR1 is LNHDA and CDR2 is SQIVND (reference sequence). This CDR3 is CASSVRQGRNQPQHF. CDR3 coding DNA: TGTGCCAGTAGTGTCCGACAGGGTCGCAATCAGCCCCAGCATTTT.

In its sample, this clone was seen a few times. The chain employs TRBV6-6 and TRBJ2-2; the D is unclear. Germline CDR1 MNHNY, CDR2 SVGAGI (reference sequence). The CDR3 runs to 14 residues. Trimming cost V 6 bases and J 5 bases, with 13 bases left between them. CDR3 coding DNA: TGTGCCAGCAGGGGTTTTAAGGGAACCGGGGAGCTGTTTTTT. It yields the protein CASRGFKGTGELFF.

In its sample, this clone was seen once. This chain connects TRBV30 to TRBJ1-4; 7 bases are shared with TRBD1. Losses at the gene ends were 0 bases for V and 8 bases for J; bases not matched to a gene: 9. CDR3 size: 15 residues. The germline gives CDR1 GTSNPN, CDR2 SVGIG (reference sequence). The CDR3 DNA reads as TGTGCCTGGAGTGTAAATGGGCAGGGGGGAGAAAAACTGTTTTTT. Translating it yields CAWSVNGQGGEKLFF.

This clone was recorded once. The chain links TRBV18 to TRBJ2-1; the D is unclear. Germline V gene sequence: CDR1 KGHSH, CDR2 LQKENI. CDR3 size: 14 residues. Trimming removed 6 bases at V and 3 bases at J, with 12 bases between. CDR3: CASSIPGYYNEQFF. CDR3 nucleotides: TGTGCCAGCTCGATTCCTGGGTACTACAATGAGCAGTTCTTC. Full variable domain (remainder filled in from reference TRBV18 and TRBJ2-1): NAGVMQNPRHLVRRRGQEARLRCSPMKGHSHVYWYRQLPEEGLKFMVYLQKENIIDESGMPKERFSAEFPKEGPSILRIQQVVRGDSAAYFCASSIPGYYNEQFFGPGTRLTVL.

This chain joins TRBV7-2 and TRBJ1-2, with TRBD1 matching 11 bases. V lost 1 base to trimming and J lost 1 base; unmatched junction nucleotides: 5. The germline gives CDR1 SGHTA, CDR2 FQGNSA. This CDR3 spans 17 amino acids. The CDR3 is CASSLEGTGGINYGYTF. DNA for the CDR3: TGTGCCAGCAGCTTAGAAGGGACAGGGGGTATTAACTATGGCTACACCTTC. The full variable domain, with the rest looked up from reference TRBV7-2 and TRBJ1-2, is GAGVSQSPSNKVTEKGKDVELRCDPISGHTALYWYRQSLGQGLEFLIYFQGNSAPDKSGLPSDRFSAERTGGSVSTLTIQRTQQEDSAVYLCASSLEGTGGINYGYTFGSGTRLTVV.

The rearrangement links TRBV19 to TRBJ2-7, with D possibly being TRBD2 (5 bases). Germline V gene lookup returns CDR1 LNHDA and CDR2 SQIVND (reference sequence). Deletions cut 5 bases from V and 4 bases from J, with 15 bases between. There are 14 residues in the CDR3. CDR3 loop: CASSPGPTGYEQYF. In nucleotides, the CDR3 is TGTGCCAGTAGTCCTGGACCGACGGGGTACGAGCAGTACTTC. The full variable domain, its missing parts supplied by reference TRBV19 and TRBJ2-7, is DGGITQSPKYLFRKEGQNVTLSCEQNLNHDAMYWYRQDPGQGLRLIYYSQIVNDFQKGDIAEGYSVSREKKESFPLTVTSAQKNPTAFYLCASSPGPTGYEQYFGPGTRLTVT.

This chain joins TRBV19 and TRBJ2-7, with D unclear. CDR3 length: 14 residues. Trimming took 5 bases from V and 0 from J, leaving 11 bases between them. Germline V gene lookup returns CDR1 LNHDA and CDR2 SQIVND (reference sequence). DNA for the CDR3: TGTGCCAGTAGTGACCGTCGGAGCTCCTACGAGCAGTACTTC. As protein: CASSDRRSSYEQYF.

This clone was recorded once. The chain has TRBV10-3 and TRBJ2-1; TRBD2 might be the D (5 bases). The length of the CDR3 is 18 residues. V was pared by 6 bases and J by 0 bases, with 21 bases between. CDR1 is ENHRY, CDR2 SYGVKD, per germline. CDR3 sequence reads: CAIRGGGWGKSSYNEQFF. The CDR3 nucleotides are TGTGCCATCAGGGGTGGAGGATGGGGAAAAAGCTCCTACAATGAGCAGTTCTTC.

The chain combines TRBV6-5 with TRBJ1-5; D not certain. Per the germline V gene, CDR1 is MNHEY and CDR2 is SVGAGI. V lost 3 bases, J lost 2 bases, and 8 bases lay in between. This CDR3 has 14 residues. CDR3 sequence reads: CASSYGDRNQPQHF. CDR3 DNA: TGTGCCAGCAGTTATGGGGATCGCAATCAGCCCCAGCATTTT.